Listed below are T cell receptor beta chains from one sample, sequenced in a study of immune characterization of retroperitoneal liposarcoma. Via MiXCR, TCRdb re-called the PCR reads, giving one row per CDR3 protein. The table records some 11,000 distinct CDR3 sequences, around a quarter of them present only once. Sequenced input: tumor tissue. Source of these receptors: a male donor with retroperitoneal liposarcoma. Both conserved end residues are part of each CDR3. A D gene is named only where the DNA matches it firmly. Rows may omit the clone size; those that give it use once, few, many or a size class.

v_call: TRBV4-3; d_call: -; j_call: TRBJ2-1; clone_size: -; cdr3_aa: CASSQVNSGVETQFF; cdr3_nt: TGCGCCAGCAGCCAAGTTAATTCGGGGGTGGAGACCCAGTTCTTC
v_call: TRBV7-8; d_call: -; j_call: TRBJ1-4; clone_size: many; cdr3_aa: CASSNWQEKLFF; cdr3_nt: TGTGCCAGCAGCAATTGGCAGGAAAAACTGTTTTTT
v_call: TRBV5-6; d_call: -; j_call: TRBJ2-6; clone_size: -; cdr3_aa: CASSLVYSGANVLTF; cdr3_nt: TGTGCCAGCAGCCTCGTATACTCTGGGGCCAACGTCCTGACTTTC
v_call: TRBV6-1; d_call: -; j_call: TRBJ2-1; clone_size: many; cdr3_aa: CASSHRDAWSETQFF; cdr3_nt: TGTGCCAGCAGTCACCGGGACGCGTGGAGTGAGACCCAGTTCTTC
v_call: TRBV6-6; d_call: -; j_call: TRBJ2-2; clone_size: -; cdr3_aa: CASSAGTGELFF; cdr3_nt: TGTGCCAGCAGTGCAGGAACCGGGGAGCTGTTTTTT
v_call: TRBV27; d_call: -; j_call: TRBJ2-1; clone_size: many; cdr3_aa: CASSLRGVRALNEQFF; cdr3_nt: TGTGCCAGCAGTTTAAGGGGGGTCAGGGCCCTCAATGAGCAGTTCTTC
v_call: TRBV6-1; d_call: -; j_call: TRBJ2-4; clone_size: medium-sized; cdr3_aa: CASSSGNQAFSIQYF; cdr3_nt: TGTGCCAGCAGTTCGGGGAACCAGGCTTTTAGCATTCAGTACTTC
v_call: TRBV11-2; d_call: -; j_call: TRBJ2-1; clone_size: once; cdr3_aa: CASSLGGPYEQFF; cdr3_nt: TGTGCCAGCAGCTTAGGGGGCCCCTACGAGCAGTTCTTC
v_call: TRBV6-1; d_call: -; j_call: TRBJ2-7; clone_size: many; cdr3_aa: CASSEWASTYEQYF; cdr3_nt: TGTGCCAGCAGTGAATGGGCCTCGACCTACGAGCAGTACTTC
v_call: TRBV6-1; d_call: -; j_call: TRBJ2-7; clone_size: few; cdr3_aa: CASSPGTSWTGEQYF; cdr3_nt: TGTGCCAGCAGTCCGGGGACCTCCTGGACCGGGGAGCAGTACTTC
v_call: TRBV6-1; d_call: TRBD1; j_call: TRBJ1-1; clone_size: -; cdr3_aa: CASRRAGGSIMNTEAFF; cdr3_nt: TGTGCCAGCCGGAGGGCAGGGGGTTCGATTATGAACACTGAAGCTTTCTTT
v_call: TRBV6-1; d_call: TRBD2; j_call: TRBJ2-1; clone_size: many; cdr3_aa: CATSPLAGANEQFF; cdr3_nt: TGTGCCACTTCCCCACTAGCGGGGGCCAATGAGCAGTTCTTC
v_call: TRBV7-2; d_call: TRBD2; j_call: TRBJ2-1; clone_size: medium-sized; cdr3_aa: CASSLSAGVTKNIQFF; cdr3_nt: TGTGCCAGCAGCTTGTCTGCGGGAGTTACCAAAAACATTCAGTTCTTC
v_call: TRBV27; d_call: -; j_call: TRBJ2-2; clone_size: -; cdr3_aa: CASSFGLITGELFF; cdr3_nt: TGTGCCAGCAGTTTTGGTCTAATAACCGGGGAGCTGTTTTTT
v_call: TRBV6-1; d_call: -; j_call: TRBJ2-6; clone_size: medium-sized; cdr3_aa: CASSPLSGANVLTF; cdr3_nt: TGTGCCAGCAGTCCCCTTTCTGGGGCCAACGTCCTGACTTTC
v_call: TRBV6-1; d_call: -; j_call: TRBJ2-3; clone_size: -; cdr3_aa: CASSPDGGGPSTDTQYF; cdr3_nt: TGTGCCAGCAGCCCGGACGGAGGGGGGCCGAGCACAGATACGCAGTATTTT
v_call: TRBV7-8; d_call: -; j_call: TRBJ1-5; clone_size: -; cdr3_aa: CASSLVVAARDQPQHF; cdr3_nt: TGTGCCAGCAGCTTAGTAGTGGCGGCGCGCGATCAGCCCCAGCATTTT